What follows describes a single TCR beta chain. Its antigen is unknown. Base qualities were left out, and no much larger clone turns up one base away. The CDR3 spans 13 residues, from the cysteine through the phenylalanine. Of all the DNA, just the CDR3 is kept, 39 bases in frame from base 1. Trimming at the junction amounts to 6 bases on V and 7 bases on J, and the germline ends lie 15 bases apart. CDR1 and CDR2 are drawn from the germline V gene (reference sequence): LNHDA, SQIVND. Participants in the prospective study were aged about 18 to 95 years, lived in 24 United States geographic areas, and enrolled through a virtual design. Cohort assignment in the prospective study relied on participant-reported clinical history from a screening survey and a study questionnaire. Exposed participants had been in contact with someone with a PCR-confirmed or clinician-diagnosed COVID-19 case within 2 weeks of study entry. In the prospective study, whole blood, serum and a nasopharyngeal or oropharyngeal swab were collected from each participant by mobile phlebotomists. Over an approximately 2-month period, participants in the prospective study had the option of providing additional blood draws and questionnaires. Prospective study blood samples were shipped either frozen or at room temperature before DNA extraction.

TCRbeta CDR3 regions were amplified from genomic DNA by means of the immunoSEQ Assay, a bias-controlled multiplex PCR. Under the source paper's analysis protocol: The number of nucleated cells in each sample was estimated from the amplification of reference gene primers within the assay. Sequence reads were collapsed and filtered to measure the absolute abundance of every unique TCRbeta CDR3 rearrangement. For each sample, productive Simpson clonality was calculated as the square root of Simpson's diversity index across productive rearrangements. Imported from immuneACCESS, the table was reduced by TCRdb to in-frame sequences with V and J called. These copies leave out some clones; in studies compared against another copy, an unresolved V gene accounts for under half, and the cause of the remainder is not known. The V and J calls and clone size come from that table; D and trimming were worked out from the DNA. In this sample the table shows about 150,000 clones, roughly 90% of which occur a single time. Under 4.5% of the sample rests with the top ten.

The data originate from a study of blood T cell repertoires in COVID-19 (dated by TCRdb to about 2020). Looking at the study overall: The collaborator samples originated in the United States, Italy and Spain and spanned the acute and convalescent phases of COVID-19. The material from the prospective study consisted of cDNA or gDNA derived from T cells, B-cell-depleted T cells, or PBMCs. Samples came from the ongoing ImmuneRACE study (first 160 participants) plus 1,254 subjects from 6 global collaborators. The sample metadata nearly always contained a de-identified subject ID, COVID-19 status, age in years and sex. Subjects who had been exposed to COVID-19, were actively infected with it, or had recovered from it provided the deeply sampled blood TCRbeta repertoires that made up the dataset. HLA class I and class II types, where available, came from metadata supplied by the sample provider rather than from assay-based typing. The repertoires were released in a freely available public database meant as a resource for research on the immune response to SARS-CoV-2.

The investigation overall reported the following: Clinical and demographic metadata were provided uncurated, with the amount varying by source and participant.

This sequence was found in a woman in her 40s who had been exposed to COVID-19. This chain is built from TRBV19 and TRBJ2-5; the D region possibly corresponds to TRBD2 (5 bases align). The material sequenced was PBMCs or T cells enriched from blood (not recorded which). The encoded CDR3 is CASSLDYLGTQYF. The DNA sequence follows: TGTGCCAGTAGCCTCGACTACCTCGGGACCCAGTACTTC.